What follows are 26 T cell receptor beta chains derived from one specimen sequenced in a study of blood T cell repertoires in COVID-19. Sequencing was performed with immunoSEQ multiplex PCR; in TCRdb, only in-frame clones are kept and a portion is missing. Seen here are 150,000 to 200,000 clones, about 83% observed once, and the top ten hold around 5%. Sequenced input: peripheral blood. The receptor source for this set is a human donor in a cohort sampled during active COVID-19.

The chain employs TRBV30 and TRBJ1-3; TRBD1 agrees at 8 bases. The length of the CDR3 is 15 residues. The germline gives CDR1 GTSNPN, CDR2 SVGIG (reference sequence). With V trimmed by 5 bases and J by 2 bases, 8 bases remained unmatched. DNA of the CDR3: TGTGCCTGGTGGGCCTCAGGGGGCGCTGGAAACACCATATATTTT. Translated, it gives CAWWASGGAGNTIYF.

This clone was detected only once. The V call is TRBV27, the J call TRBJ1-2, with TRBD1 identical over 12 bases. The CDR3 loop spans 17 amino acids. Germline trimming cut 6 bases from V and 5 bases from J; bases unmatched to any gene: 13. In germline, CDR1 is MNHEY, CDR2 SMNVEV (reference sequence). CDR3 region: CASRTNQGTGGAYGYTF. As DNA, the CDR3 is TGTGCCAGCAGGACAAACCAAGGGACAGGGGGCGCGTATGGCTACACCTTC.

The rearrangement uses TRBV18 and TRBJ2-7; 11 positions match TRBD2. With V trimmed by 3 bases and J by 3 bases, 7 bases remained unmatched. From germline, CDR1 is KGHSH and CDR2 LQKENI. This CDR3 has 16 residues. CDR3 sequence (DNA): TGTGCCAGCTCACCGAAGTTAGCGGGAGGGATCTACGAGCAGTACTTC. It yields the protein CASSPKLAGGIYEQYF.

This clone was observed a handful of times. The V call is TRBV9, the J call TRBJ2-7; tentative D call: TRBD2 (5 bases). CDR3 size: 13 residues. V was pared by 1 base and J by 3 bases, with 8 bases between. Germline CDR1 SGDLS, CDR2 YYNGEE. The CDR3 DNA reads TGTGCCAGCAGCGTATCGGGATACTACGAGCAGTACTTC. Residues: CASSVSGYYEQYF.

Only one count was recorded for this clone. The V and J genes are TRBV7-8 and TRBJ2-7; weak D call: TRBD1 (6 bases). The CDR3 contains 18 residues. With 1 base removed from V and 4 bases from J, the gap between germline ends came to 23 bases. From germline, CDR1 is SGHVS and CDR2 FQNEAQ. The CDR3 sequence is CASSLGTGQGFLRYEQYF. CDR3 nucleotides: TGTGCCAGCAGCTTAGGGACGGGGCAGGGGTTCCTTAGGTACGAGCAGTACTTC.

The rearrangement uses TRBV9 and TRBJ2-1; the match to TRBD2 covers 9 bases. Germline loops: CDR1 SGDLS, CDR2 YYNGEE. Losses at the gene ends were 2 bases for V and 3 bases for J; bases not matched to a gene: 6. This CDR3 spans 16 amino acids. The CDR3, as DNA: TGTGCCAGCAGCGTTGAAGCGGGAGGAAACTACAATGAGCAGTTCTTC. This encodes CASSVEAGGNYNEQFF.

The rearrangement uses TRBV19 and TRBJ2-7; TRBD1 matches 9 bases. The germline CDR1 and CDR2 sequences are LNHDA and SQIVND (reference sequence). This CDR3 is built from 13 residues. The V segment lost 9 bases and the J segment 3 bases; nucleotides outside the gene matches: 6. CDR3 amino acids: CASRDRANYEQYF. The CDR3 DNA is TGTGCCAGCCGGGACAGGGCCAACTACGAGCAGTACTTC. Looking up the rest from reference TRBV19 and TRBJ2-7 gives the full variable domain: DGGITQSPKYLFRKEGQNVTLSCEQNLNHDAMYWYRQDPGQGLRLIYYSQIVNDFQKGDIAEGYSVSREKKESFPLTVTSAQKNPTAFYLCASRDRANYEQYFGPGTRLTVT.

This chain joins TRBV9 and TRBJ2-7, with TRBD1 matching 7 bases. Losses at the gene ends were 3 bases for V and 3 bases for J; bases not matched to a gene: 6. Looked up from germline, CDR1 is SGDLS and CDR2 is YYNGEE. This CDR3 has 14 amino acids. This CDR3 is CASSGGPGGYEQYF. The DNA for the CDR3 is TGTGCCAGCAGCGGAGGGCCAGGGGGCTACGAGCAGTACTTC.

CDR3 region: CASTTDCPEKQSPDREGTNTEAFF. In nucleotides, the CDR3 is TGTGCCAGCACCACCGACTGCCCCGAAAAGCAAAGCCCGGACAGGGAAGGCACGAACACTGAAGCTTTCTTT. The chain joins TRBV21-1 to TRBJ1-1; TRBD1 reflects the table's D call only, with no check against the DNA. TRBV21-1 constitutes a pseudogene. The CDR3 consists of 24 residues.

In DNA form, the CDR3 reads TGTGCCAGCAGCCAGATGGGACAGGGGGCGAACGAGCAGTACTTC. This translates into CASSQMGQGANEQYF. The chain uses TRBV3-1 (or the pseudogene TRBV3-2) and TRBJ2-7; 12 bases map to TRBD1. Trimming at V came to 3 bases and at J to 5 bases, leaving 5 bases not matched to a gene. CDR1 LGHDT and CDR2 YNNKEL come from the germline V gene (reference sequence). CDR3 length equals 15 residues.

The rearrangement links TRBV7-9 to TRBJ2-1, with TRBD1 matching over 9 bases. The CDR3 length is 15 residues. V lost 4 bases to trimming and J lost 8 bases; unmatched junction nucleotides: 9. Germline V lookup: CDR1 SEHNR, CDR2 FQNEAQ (reference sequence). CDR3 coding DNA: TGTGCCAGCAGCTCACCCGGGACAGGGATGTATGAGCAGTTCTTC. Protein: CASSSPGTGMYEQFF.

The J gene is TRBJ2-7, the V gene TRBV28; 7 bases fit TRBD1. Germline CDR1 is MDHEN and CDR2 is SYDVKM. The V and J ends lost 2 bases and 12 bases, in that order; junction bases with no gene match: 16. This CDR3 region has 15 residues. CDR3 DNA sequence: TGTGCCAGCAGTTTAATCCACCCCACCAACAGGGGCCCGTACTTC. Translating gives CASSLIHPTNRGPYF.

J is TRBJ2-7 and V is TRBV5-1, with 9 bases matching TRBD2. V gave up 0 bases and J gave up 6 bases; unmatched junction bases: 7. This CDR3 is built from 15 residues. The germline V gene encodes CDR1 SGHRS and CDR2 YFSETQ. CDR3 protein: CASSLVGLATSEQYF. In DNA, the CDR3 is TGCGCCAGCAGCTTGGTTGGACTAGCGACCTCCGAGCAGTACTTC. Using reference TRBV5-1 and TRBJ2-7 for the parts outside the CDR3, the full variable domain is KAGVTQTPRYLIKTRGQQVTLSCSPISGHRSVSWYQQTPGQGLQFLFEYFSETQRNKGNFPGRFSGRQFSNSRSEMNVSTLELGDSALYLCASSLVGLATSEQYFGPGTRLTVT.

The CDR3 is CASSPGQGLGYTF. Written as DNA, the CDR3 is TGTGCCAGCAGCCCTGGACAGGGTTTAGGCTACACCTTC. This rearrangement joins TRBV9 to TRBJ1-2; 8 nucleotides align to TRBD1. Germline CDR1 SGDLS, CDR2 YYNGEE. Trimming cost V 4 bases and J 8 bases; bases outside gene matches: 7. The CDR3 contains 13 residues.

This clone has more than one count but fewer than ten. The chain combines TRBV6-5 with TRBJ2-2; 7 bases are a match to TRBD1. Looked up from germline, CDR1 is MNHEY and CDR2 is SVGAGI. J lost 5 bases, V lost 5 bases, and 5 bases had no gene match. This CDR3 region has 14 residues. The CDR3 DNA follows: TGTGCCAGCAGTCCAAACAGGGGAACCGGGGAGCTGTTTTTT. This codes for CASSPNRGTGELFF.

This sequence joins TRBV7-2 and TRBJ1-2; TRBD1 matches at 10 bases. V lost 4 bases, J lost 5 bases, and 7 bases stayed unmatched. Germline assignment: CDR1 SGHTA and CDR2 FQGNSA. The CDR3 totals 15 residues. CDR3 sequence (DNA): TGTGCCAGCAGCTCTCGACAGGGGGCGAGTTATGGCTACACCTTC. It encodes CASSSRQGASYGYTF.

With regard to this clone: The junction departs from the called germline gene at one end, perhaps through a read error. The V and J genes are TRBV24-1 and TRBJ2-3; D not resolved. CDR1 is KGHDR, CDR2 SFDVKD, per germline. The CDR3 consists of 11 residues. CDR3 loop: CVTSDLVEKAF. CDR3 DNA: TGTGTCACCAGTGATTTAGTGGAGAAAGCTTTT.

V is TRBV2 and J is TRBJ2-7; 9 nucleotides agree with TRBD1. The V segment lost 6 bases and the J segment 7 bases; nucleotides outside the gene matches: 7. CDR1 is SNHLY, CDR2 FYNNEI, per germline. The CDR3 runs to 13 residues. This CDR3 is CASRNRGTGEQYF. The CDR3 coding sequence is TGTGCCAGCAGGAACAGGGGGACAGGGGAGCAGTACTTC.

The chain links TRBV28 to TRBJ2-1, with 9 bases aligning to TRBD2. After removal of 5 bases from V and 2 bases from J, the junction contained 4 bases not matched to a gene. Germline V gene lookup returns CDR1 MDHEN and CDR2 SYDVKM. The length of the CDR3 is 15 residues. The CDR3 is CASSRTSGPYNEQFF. In DNA, the CDR3 is TGTGCCAGCAGTAGAACTAGCGGGCCCTACAATGAGCAGTTCTTC. Drawing the rest from reference TRBV28 and TRBJ2-1, the complete variable domain is DVKVTQSSRYLVKRTGEKVFLECVQDMDHENMFWYRQDPGLGLRLIYFSYDVKMKEKGDIPEGYSVSREKKERFSLILESASTNQTSMYLCASSRTSGPYNEQFFGPGTRLTVL.

This clone has only a few counts. The rearrangement links TRBV28 to TRBJ2-5, with a tentative D call TRBD1 (5 bases). The CDR3 is made up of 14 amino acids. Germline values: CDR1 MDHEN, CDR2 SYDVKM. V was pared by 5 bases and J by 2 bases, with 12 bases between. CDR3 nucleotides: TGTGCCAGCAGTCCACCCCCAGGGCAAGAGACCCAGTACTTC. Protein: CASSPPPGQETQYF. Combining the CDR3 with reference TRBV28 and TRBJ2-5 gives the whole variable domain DVKVTQSSRYLVKRTGEKVFLECVQDMDHENMFWYRQDPGLGLRLIYFSYDVKMKEKGDIPEGYSVSREKKERFSLILESASTNQTSMYLCASSPPPGQETQYFGPGTRLLVL.

The gene calls are TRBV28 and TRBJ2-1; 8 bases map to TRBD1. V dropped 4 bases and J dropped 1; count of bases not matched to a gene: 9. The CDR3 is 17 residues long. From germline, CDR1 is MDHEN and CDR2 SYDVKM. The CDR3 nucleotides are TGTGCCAGCAGTTCAGGCGGACAGGGCAAGTCCTACAATGAGCAGTTCTTC. It encodes CASSSGGQGKSYNEQFF.

In its sample, this clone was seen once. V and J are TRBV6-5 and TRBJ2-3; TRBD2 aligns across 13 bases. Trimming at V came to 11 bases and at J to 4 bases, leaving 6 bases not matched to a gene. This CDR3 region has 14 residues. Looked up from germline, CDR1 is MNHEY and CDR2 is SVGAGI. Written as DNA, the CDR3 is TGTGCCGGGGGCACTAGCGGGGGGGCAGATACGCAGTATTTT. Its translation is CAGGTSGGADTQYF.

The V and J genes are TRBV5-1 and TRBJ2-3; D is possibly TRBD1 (6 bases). Trimming left V 4 bases short and J 0 bases short, with 12 bases between. This CDR3 is built from 15 residues. Germline values: CDR1 SGHRS, CDR2 YFSETQ. CDR3 nucleotides: TGCGCCAGCAGCATGGACAGTACTAGCACAGATACGCAGTATTTT. Residues: CASSMDSTSTDTQYF.

The chain uses TRBV5-1 and TRBJ1-1, with a weak D call TRBD1 (5 bases). Germline values: CDR1 SGHRS, CDR2 YFSETQ. With 5 bases removed from V and 3 bases from J, the gap between germline ends came to 14 bases. CDR3 length: 14 residues. The CDR3 DNA follows: TGCGCCAGCAGTCCAGTCCGGGACTACACTGAAGCTTTCTTT. Residues: CASSPVRDYTEAFF.

The chain is built from TRBV3-1 (or the pseudogene TRBV3-2) and TRBJ2-7, with a tentative D call TRBD1 (5 bases). V gave up 0 bases and J gave up 6 bases, with 9 bases separating them. Germline V gene data show CDR1 as LGHDT and CDR2 as YNNKEL (reference sequence). The CDR3 spans 13 residues. CDR3 sequence reads: CASSQDDQGEQYF. Here the CDR3 DNA reads TGTGCCAGCAGCCAAGACGATCAGGGCGAGCAGTACTTC.

About this clone: This same CDR3 is encoded by further DNA sequences in the sample. The genes are TRBV2 and TRBJ2-7; D may be TRBD2 (6 bases). CDR3 length: 12 amino acids. Germline CDR1 is SNHLY and CDR2 is FYNNEI. V was clipped by 6 bases and J by 3 bases, with 9 bases between them. The DNA for the CDR3 is TGTGCCAGCAGGGGGGGAGTCTACGAGCAGTACTTC. Translation gives CASRGGVYEQYF.